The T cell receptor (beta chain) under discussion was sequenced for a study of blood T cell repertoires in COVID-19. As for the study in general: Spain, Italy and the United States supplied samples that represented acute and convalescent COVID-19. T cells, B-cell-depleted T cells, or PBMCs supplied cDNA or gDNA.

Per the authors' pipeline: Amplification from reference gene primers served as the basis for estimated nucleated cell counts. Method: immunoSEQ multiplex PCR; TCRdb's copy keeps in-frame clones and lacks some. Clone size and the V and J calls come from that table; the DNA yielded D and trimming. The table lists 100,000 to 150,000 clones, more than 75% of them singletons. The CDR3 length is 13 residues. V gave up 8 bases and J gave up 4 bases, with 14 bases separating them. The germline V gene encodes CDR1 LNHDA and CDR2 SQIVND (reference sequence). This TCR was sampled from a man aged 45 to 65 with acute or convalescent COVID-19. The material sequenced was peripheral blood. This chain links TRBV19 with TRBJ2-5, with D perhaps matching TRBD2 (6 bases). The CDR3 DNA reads TGTGCCAGTTCTGGAGGGACTCGAGAGACCCAGTACTTC. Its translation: CASSGGTRETQYF.